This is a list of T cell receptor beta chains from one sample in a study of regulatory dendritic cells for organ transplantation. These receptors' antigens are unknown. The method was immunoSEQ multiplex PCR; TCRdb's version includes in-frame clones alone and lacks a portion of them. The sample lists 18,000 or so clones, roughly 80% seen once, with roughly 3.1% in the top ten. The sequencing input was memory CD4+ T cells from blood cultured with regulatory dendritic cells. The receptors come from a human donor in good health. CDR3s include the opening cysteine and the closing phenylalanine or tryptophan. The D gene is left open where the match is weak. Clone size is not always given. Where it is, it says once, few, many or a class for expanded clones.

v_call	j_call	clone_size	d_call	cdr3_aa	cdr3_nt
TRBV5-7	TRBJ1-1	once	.	CASSFPCPFEAFF	TGTGCCAGCAGCTTTCCCTGCCCCTTTGAAGCTTTCTTT
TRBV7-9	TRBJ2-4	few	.	CASSLIEGRGFQYF	TGTGCCAGCAGCTTAATTGAAGGACGGGGCTTTCAGTACTTC
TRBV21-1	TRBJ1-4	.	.	CASSTPEDSYEKLFF	TGTGCCAGCAGCACCCCGGAGGACAGTTACGAAAAACTGTTTTTT
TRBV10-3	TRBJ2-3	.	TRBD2	CAISPGLAGGRLGTDTQYF	TGTGCCATCAGTCCGGGACTAGCGGGAGGTAGGCTGGGCACAGATACGCAGTATTTT
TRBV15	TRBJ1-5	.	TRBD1	CATSRQDRAFNSLGSQPQHF	TGTGCCACCAGCAGACAGGACAGGGCGTTCAATTCGTTGGGGTCTCAGCCCCAGCATTTT
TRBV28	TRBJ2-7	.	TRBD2	CASREGLSEQYF	TGTGCCAGCCGGGAGGGCCTAAGCGAGCAGTACTTC
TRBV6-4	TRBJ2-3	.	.	CASSESVTDTQYF	TGTGCCAGCAGTGAATCCGTCACAGATACGCAGTATTTT
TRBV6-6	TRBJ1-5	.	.	CASSYNRNQPQHF	TGTGCCAGCAGTTACAACCGGAATCAGCCCCAGCATTTT
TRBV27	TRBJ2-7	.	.	CASSLSVRGSYEQYF	TGTGCCAGCAGTTTATCTGTACGGGGCTCCTACGAGCAGTACTTC
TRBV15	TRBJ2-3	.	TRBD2	CATGPTREGSDTQYF	TGTGCCACCGGCCCTACGCGGGAGGGCTCAGATACGCAGTATTTT
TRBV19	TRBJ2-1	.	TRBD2	CASSPRTSGYYNEQFF	TGTGCCAGTAGTCCCCGGACTAGCGGTTACTACAATGAGCAGTTCTTC
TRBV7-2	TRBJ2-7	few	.	CASSFSPSTSYEQYF	TGTGCCAGCAGCTTTTCCCCCTCCACCTCCTACGAGCAGTACTTC
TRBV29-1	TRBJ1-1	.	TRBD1	CSVRSGGAREAFF	TGCAGCGTTCGCTCAGGGGGCGCGAGGGAAGCTTTCTTT
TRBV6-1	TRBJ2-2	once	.	CAGKRQGDTGELFF	TGTGCCGGGAAGAGGCAGGGAGACACCGGGGAGCTGTTTTTT
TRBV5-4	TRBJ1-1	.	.	CASSRGQTNTEAFF	TGTGCCAGCAGCCGAGGACAGACTAACACTGAAGCTTTCTTT
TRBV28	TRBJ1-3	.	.	CASTTGSSGNTIYF	TGTGCCAGCACGACCGGCAGCTCTGGAAACACCATATATTTT
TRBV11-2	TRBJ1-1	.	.	CASSLLVKGPNTEAFF	TGTGCCAGCAGCTTATTAGTTAAGGGCCCCAACACTGAAGCTTTCTTT
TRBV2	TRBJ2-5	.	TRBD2	CASSAGTSGGQETQYF	TGTGCCAGCAGTGCGGGGACTAGCGGGGGACAAGAGACCCAGTACTTC
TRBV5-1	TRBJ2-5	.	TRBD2	CASSLAPAGREETQYF	TGCGCCAGCAGCTTGGCCCCCGCAGGGAGGGAAGAGACCCAGTACTTC
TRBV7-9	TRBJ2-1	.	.	CASSLRFSEQFF	TGTGCCAGCAGCTTAAGGTTCTCCGAGCAGTTCTTC
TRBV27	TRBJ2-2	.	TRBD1	CASSGRGRGELFF	TGTGCCAGCAGCGGCAGGGGGCGCGGGGAGCTGTTTTTT
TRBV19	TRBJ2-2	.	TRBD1	CASSTPQTGGHGELFF	TGTGCCAGTAGTACCCCCCAGACAGGGGGGCACGGGGAGCTGTTTTTT
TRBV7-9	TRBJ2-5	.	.	CASSLPLSETQYF	TGTGCCAGCAGCTTACCCCTCTCCGAGACCCAGTACTTC
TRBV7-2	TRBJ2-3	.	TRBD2	CASSPGTSGTDTQYF	TGTGCCAGCAGCCCCGGGACTAGTGGCACAGATACGCAGTATTTT
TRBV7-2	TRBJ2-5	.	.	CASSLQGGSETQYF	TGTGCCAGCAGCTTACAGGGGGGGTCGGAGACCCAGTACTTC
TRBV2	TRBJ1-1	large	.	CASSEYREAFF	TGTGCCAGCAGTGAATACAGGGAAGCTTTCTTT
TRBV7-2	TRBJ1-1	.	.	CASSGYTEVQAFF	TGTGCCAGCAGCGGCTACACAGAGGTACAAGCTTTCTTT
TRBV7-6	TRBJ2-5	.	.	CASSRLPGQETQYF	TGTGCCAGCAGCCGATTACCGGGACAAGAGACCCAGTACTTC
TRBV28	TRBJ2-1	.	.	CASSPTVPPYNEQFF	TGTGCCAGCAGCCCGACCGTGCCCCCGTACAATGAGCAGTTCTTC
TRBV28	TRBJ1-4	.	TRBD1	CASSSLIGQGGHEKLFF	TGTGCCAGCAGTTCCCTTATCGGACAGGGAGGTCATGAAAAACTGTTTTTT
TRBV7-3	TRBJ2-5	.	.	CASSFTRQETQYF	TGTGCCAGCAGCTTTACCAGGCAAGAGACCCAGTACTTC
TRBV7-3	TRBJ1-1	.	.	CASSQQPGNTEAFF	TGTGCCAGCAGCCAACAACCGGGGAACACTGAAGCTTTCTTT
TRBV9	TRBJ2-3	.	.	CASSVTGITDTQYF	TGTGCCAGCAGCGTTACCGGAATCACAGATACGCAGTATTTT
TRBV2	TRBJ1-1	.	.	CASTLGDGTEAFF	TGTGCCAGTACGTTAGGGGATGGCACTGAAGCTTTCTTT
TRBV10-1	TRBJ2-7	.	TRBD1	CASKTGVGSYEQYF	TGCGCCAGCAAAACAGGGGTTGGCTCCTACGAGCAGTACTTC
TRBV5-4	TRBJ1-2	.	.	CASSLGQGTNYGYTF	TGTGCCAGCAGCTTGGGGCAGGGGACTAACTATGGCTACACCTTC
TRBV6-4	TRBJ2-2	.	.	CASRRDTAGELFF	TGTGCCAGCCGCCGGGACACGGCCGGGGAGCTGTTTTTT
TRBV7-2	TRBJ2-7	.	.	CASRLGSEQYF	TGTGCCAGCAGGCTAGGATCCGAGCAGTACTTC
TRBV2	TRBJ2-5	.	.	CASSRVQETQYF	TGTGCCAGCAGCAGGGTTCAAGAGACCCAGTACTTC
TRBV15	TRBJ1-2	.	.	CATSRDLQANYGYTF	TGTGCCACCAGCAGAGATCTACAAGCTAACTATGGCTACACCTTC
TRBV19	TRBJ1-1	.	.	CASSPRANTEAFF	TGTGCCAGTAGTCCCCGGGCGAACACTGAAGCTTTCTTT
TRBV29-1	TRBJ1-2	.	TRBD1	CSVEVRTGVDYGYTF	TGCAGCGTTGAAGTTCGGACAGGGGTGGACTATGGCTACACCTTC
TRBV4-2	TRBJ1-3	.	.	CASSQEIGPGPGNTIYF	TGTGCCAGCAGCCAAGAGATAGGTCCGGGCCCTGGAAACACCATATATTTT
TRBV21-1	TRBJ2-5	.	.	CASRGQPETQYF	TGTGCCAGCAGGGGACAGCCGGAGACCCAGTACTTC
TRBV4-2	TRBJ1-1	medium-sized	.	CASSQDGGHLTEAFF	TGTGCCAGCAGCCAAGACGGGGGACATCTCACTGAAGCTTTCTTT
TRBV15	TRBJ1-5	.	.	CATSRDNQPQHF	TGTGCCACCAGCAGAGATAATCAGCCCCAGCATTTT